This T cell receptor (beta chain) was observed in a study of T cell changes during pregnancy in multiple sclerosis. Germline CDR1 and CDR2: MDHEN and SYDVKM. V shed 5 bases and J 8 bases; nucleotides not matched to a gene: 7. The CDR3 sequence is 14 residues long. The repertoire was sequenced with immunoSEQ multiplex PCR; TCRdb's copy has only in-frame clones and lacks some. The profile shows tens of thousands of clones, roughly 90% of them singletons. This receptor was taken from a female donor in good health, enrolled as a control in a pregnancy study. The chain is built from TRBV28 and TRBJ1-5; TRBD1 matches 9 bases. Sequenced material: peripheral blood, taken in the first trimester of pregnancy. CDR3 loop: CASSTYTGGEPQHF. CDR3 bases: TGTGCCAGCAGTACCTATACAGGGGGCGAGCCCCAGCATTTT.